This passage covers 8 T cell receptor beta chains from one sample sequenced in a study of post-analysis software for immune sequencing data. Researchers reported that TCR beta cDNA libraries carried unique molecular identifiers. Each CDR3 protein gets one entry after TCRdb re-called the PCR reads with MiXCR. The sample comprises roughly 800,000 distinct CDR3 sequences, just over 45% of which are singletons, and roughly 4.4% rests with the top ten. Study results and limitations: Elevated frequency relative to controls characterized several TRBV segments in patients, TRBV5-6, TRBV5-1 and TRBV20-1 among them.

Antigens for these TCRs are unknown. The sequenced material came from blood. Receptor source: a girl under 18 with multiple sclerosis.

This clonotype has at least ten counts. This chain connects TRBV10-3 to TRBJ2-5; D not resolved. The germline V gene has CDR1 ENHRY and CDR2 SYGVKD. The CDR3 sequence is 12 residues long. V lost 3 bases and J lost 5, with 7 bases in between. CDR3 DNA sequence: TGTGCCATCAGTGAATACGGGGAGACCCAGTACTTC. Residues: CAISEYGETQYF.

The J gene is TRBJ2-1, the V gene TRBV20-1; 7 nucleotides agree with TRBD2. This CDR3 is built from 16 residues. Germline CDR1 and CDR2: DFQATT and SNEGSKA (reference sequence). J gave up 1 base and V 5 bases, and 11 bases lay outside the gene matches. Here the CDR3 reads CSASPPTSPSYNEQFF. The CDR3 coding sequence is TGCAGTGCTTCTCCTCCGACTAGCCCATCCTACAATGAGCAGTTCTTC.

V usage is TRBV11-2 and J usage is TRBJ1-2, with D perhaps matching TRBD1 (6 bases). This CDR3 region has 14 residues. Per the germline V gene, CDR1 is SGHAT and CDR2 is FQNNGV. V was cut by 5 bases and J by 7 bases, with 17 bases left in between. The DNA of the CDR3 is TGTGCCAGCAGCCCTCAACAGGGATATGGTGGCTACACCTTC. Amino acids: CASSPQQGYGGYTF. The full variable domain, completed using reference TRBV11-2 and TRBJ1-2, is EAGVAQSPRYKIIEKRQSVAFWCNPISGHATLYWYQQILGQGPKLLIQFQNNGVVDDSQLPKDRFSAERLKGVDSTLKIQPAKLEDSAVYLCASSPQQGYGGYTFGSGTRLTVV.

The V call is TRBV19, the J call TRBJ2-1; 7 nucleotides line up with TRBD2. The V gene's germline CDR1 is LNHDA and CDR2 SQIVND (reference sequence). The CDR3 consists of 15 residues. The V gene end was trimmed by 3 bases and the J gene end by 3 bases; junction bases not matched to a gene: 5. Here the CDR3 reads CASSIPGLDYNEQFF. The CDR3 region has the DNA TGTGCCAGTAGTATCCCCGGACTAGACTACAATGAGCAGTTCTTC. Full variable domain (missing parts from reference TRBV19 and TRBJ2-1): DGGITQSPKYLFRKEGQNVTLSCEQNLNHDAMYWYRQDPGQGLRLIYYSQIVNDFQKGDIAEGYSVSREKKESFPLTVTSAQKNPTAFYLCASSIPGLDYNEQFFGPGTRLTVL.

V and J are TRBV29-1 and TRBJ2-1, with 9 bases identical to TRBD2. V trimming: 6 bases; J trimming: 4 bases; junction bases outside the gene matches: 7. There are 14 residues in the CDR3. The germline V gene encodes CDR1 SQVTM and CDR2 ANQGSEA. CDR3 sequence reads: CSVHGTSRYNEQFF. The CDR3 region has the DNA TGCAGCGTCCACGGGACTAGCCGGTACAATGAGCAGTTCTTC.

This clonotype was observed a few times. This chain uses TRBV20-1 with TRBJ2-1, with unresolved D. The CDR3 spans 14 residues. Trimming left V 8 bases short and J 8 bases short, with 22 bases between. Germline V gene data show CDR1 as DFQATT and CDR2 as SNEGSKA (reference sequence). The CDR3, as DNA: TGCAGTCCGACTCAAGGGCTACAAGGGTATGAGCAGTTCTTC. It encodes CSPTQGLQGYEQFF.

This chain joins TRBV7-8 and TRBJ2-1; tentatively, D is TRBD1 (8 bases). The J call is uncertain, as TRBJ2-7 better fits the DNA end. Germline-derived CDR1 and CDR2 are SGHVS and FQNEAQ. The CDR3 is 17 amino acids. CDR3 nucleotides: TGTGCCAGCAGCCCACTCGACAGGGGAGGGCACTACAATGAGCAGTACTTC. It codes for CASSPLDRGGHYNEQYF.

This clonotype showed up just a few times. The rearrangement uses TRBV5-1 and TRBJ2-1; maybe TRBD2 (6 bases). The CDR3 contains 14 residues. CDR1 SGHRS and CDR2 YFSETQ come from the germline V gene. V was pared by 3 bases and J by 10 bases, with 17 bases between. The CDR3: CASSWDGAGGEQFF. Written as DNA, the CDR3 is TGCGCCAGCAGCTGGGACGGGGCCGGAGGGGAGCAGTTCTTC.